A selection of T cell receptor beta chains follows, all from one sample in a study of blood T cell repertoires in COVID-19. The method was immunoSEQ multiplex PCR; TCRdb's version includes in-frame clones alone and lacks a portion of them. The repertoire includes fewer than 350,000 clones, around 89% of them detected once, and about 5% sits in the top ten. The sequenced sample was peripheral blood. All receptors derive from a middle-aged man with acute or convalescent COVID-19. Each CDR3 is given with its conserved first and last residue.

J gene | V gene | CDR3 protein
TRBJ2-2 | TRBV3-1/TRBV3-2 | CASSQDLGAGTTGELFF
TRBJ2-1 | TRBV5-1 | CASSQGQVYNEQFF
TRBJ2-3 | TRBV30 | CAWTHRGEKRDTQYF
TRBJ1-1 | TRBV27 | CASSLRGPENTEAFF
TRBJ1-1 | TRBV7-9 | CASSFRPDGMNTEAFF
TRBJ2-7 | TRBV5-6 | CASSLGLAAAYEQYF
TRBJ1-5 | TRBV19 | CASRSREDQPQHF
TRBJ2-2 | TRBV6-6 | CASSPGRAGTGELFF
TRBJ1-1 | TRBV5-1 | CASSLDTNARDTEAFF
TRBJ1-2 | TRBV4-2 | CASGSGPRSYGYTF
TRBJ1-2 | TRBV7-9 | CASSLEQAYGYTF
TRBJ1-1 | TRBV19 | CASSRGQGYTEAFF
TRBJ1-2 | TRBV29-1 | CSIYREYVYGYTF
TRBJ2-7 | TRBV12-3/TRBV12-4 | CASSRGDSYEQYF
TRBJ1-5 | TRBV6-5 | CASSPQGGGNQPQHF
TRBJ1-2 | TRBV6-5 | CASSYQPGTGGVLDF
TRBJ1-2 | TRBV5-6 | CASTYPQGALGYTF
TRBJ1-6 | TRBV5-5 | CASSLGREGAPLHF
TRBJ2-7 | TRBV29-1 | CSVEERGQEHSYEQYF
TRBJ2-7 | TRBV19 | CASSIGHYLYEQYF
TRBJ2-1 | TRBV29-1 | CSVRGGQEQFF
TRBJ2-7 | TRBV12-3/TRBV12-4 | CASSPRESREQYF
TRBJ1-4 | TRBV4-1 | CASSQDRTGRQKLFF
TRBJ2-7 | TRBV12-3/TRBV12-4 | CASGGTYEQYF
TRBJ2-1 | TRBV7-6 | CASSLEGGMDNEQFF
TRBJ2-7 | TRBV5-1 | CASSWRDSRTYEQYF
TRBJ1-3 | TRBV6-1 | CASSERQSPSGNTIYF
TRBJ1-1 | TRBV7-3 | CASKGEDTEAFF
TRBJ2-1 | TRBV11-3 | CASSSRTGPFEQFF
TRBJ1-1 | TRBV9 | CASSLEGTQNTEAFF
TRBJ1-2 | TRBV5-1 | CASSLGQGAGYGYTF
TRBJ1-6 | TRBV11-3 | CASSSGTGGGSPLHF
TRBJ1-1 | TRBV3-1/TRBV3-2 | CASSFRDGGTEAFF
TRBJ1-5 | TRBV6-5 | CASRDRPNQPQHF
TRBJ1-2 | TRBV2 | CASSEALQALGSGGYTF
TRBJ1-6 | TRBV10-3 | CAIRDLQGDYNSPLHF
TRBJ2-7 | TRBV5-1 | CASSFGPGSYEQYF
TRBJ1-2 | TRBV11-1 | CASSQPRGDIHYGYTF
TRBJ2-7 | TRBV5-5 | CASRLPDSYEQYF
TRBJ1-1 | TRBV4-2 | CASSQGPGEGRTEAFF
TRBJ2-1 | TRBV11-2 | CASSLSRGNEQFF
TRBJ1-5 | TRBV5-6 | CASSSLDQAQQPQHF
TRBJ1-1 | TRBV5-5 | CASSSFTEAFF
TRBJ1-3 | TRBV5-8 | CASSLAGPGNTIYF
TRBJ1-2 | TRBV20-1 | CSASDRIYGYTF
TRBJ1-1 | TRBV5-1 | CASSLDGRDTEAFF
TRBJ1-2 | TRBV5-4 | CASSFGQVYGYTF
TRBJ2-1 | TRBV5-6 | CASSWGLALYNEQFF
TRBJ2-3 | TRBV12-5 | CASGLPLSASSTDTQYF
TRBJ1-1 | TRBV6-1 | CASSKGDSTEAFF
TRBJ2-2 | TRBV5-4 | CASSSLSGTGTGELFF
TRBJ1-2 | TRBV30 | CAWSAGQGYGYTF
TRBJ2-2 | TRBV3-1/TRBV3-2 | CASSLLGHLNTGELFF